A single sample is the source of the 12 T cell receptor beta chains below, sequenced in a study of shared clonotypes between healthy human individuals. Measured with immunoSEQ multiplex PCR; TCRdb has only the in-frame clones, and not every one. The repertoire consists of some 2.1 million clones, with over 85% occurring once and the leading ten covering 0.85% to 1.2%. Naive-designated CD8 cells lacked CD45RO, were positively enriched for CCR7, and omitted terminally differentiated effector memory CD45RA+ cells. The sequencing sample was made of naive CD8+ T cells sorted from blood. The receptors were sampled from a man between 18 and 35 years old in good health.

The chain is built from TRBV11-3 and TRBJ2-5; D perhaps matches TRBD2 (5 bases). CDR1 SGHNT and CDR2 YENEEA come from the germline V gene. V lost 2 bases and J 2 bases, leaving 12 bases between the germline ends. CDR3 length: 15 residues. The CDR3 DNA reads as TGTGCCAGCAGCTTATCCAGCGGAGTACAAGAGACCCAGTACTTC. Its translation: CASSLSSGVQETQYF.

The chain has TRBV25-1 and TRBJ1-2; D is unclear. Germline lookup yields CDR1 MGHDK and CDR2 SYGVNS. The CDR3 is 15 residues long. Deletions cut 4 bases from V and 10 bases from J, with 22 bases between. CDR3 nucleotide sequence: TGTGCCAGCAGTGGATGGGCAATTCCGGATAATCCCTACACCTTC. Protein sequence: CASSGWAIPDNPYTF.

The J gene is TRBJ1-1, the V gene TRBV11-2, with 10 bases matching TRBD1. J was trimmed by 0 bases and V by 5 bases; bases with no gene match: 6. CDR1 and CDR2 (germline): SGHAT, FQNNGV. This CDR3 has 16 amino acids. For the CDR3, the DNA is TGTGCCAGCAGCCCCAGACAGGGGGCACTGAACACTGAAGCTTTCTTT. This translates into CASSPRQGALNTEAFF.

The gene calls are TRBV19 and TRBJ1-5, with D perhaps matching TRBD1 (5 bases). The CDR3 spans 13 residues. Per the germline V gene, CDR1 is LNHDA and CDR2 is SQIVND (reference sequence). V lost 8 bases and J 4 bases, leaving 12 bases between the germline ends. In DNA, the CDR3 is TGTGCCAGTGCTGAAGACAGAAATCAGCCCCAGCATTTT. Encoded protein: CASAEDRNQPQHF. Based on the CDR3 plus reference TRBV19 and TRBJ1-5, the full variable domain is DGGITQSPKYLFRKEGQNVTLSCEQNLNHDAMYWYRQDPGQGLRLIYYSQIVNDFQKGDIAEGYSVSREKKESFPLTVTSAQKNPTAFYLCASAEDRNQPQHFGDGTRLSIL.

The V and J genes are TRBV7-9 and TRBJ2-7; TRBD1 might be the D (6 bases). The CDR3 has 16 amino acids. Trimming removed 1 base at V and 3 bases at J, with 16 bases between. Germline CDR1 SEHNR, CDR2 FQNEAQ (reference sequence). This chain's CDR3 is CASSLGYGDTHYEQYF. CDR3 nucleotides: TGTGCCAGCAGCTTAGGATATGGGGACACCCACTACGAGCAGTACTTC.

This chain connects TRBV10-1 to TRBJ2-3; the match to TRBD1 covers 9 bases. Germline V gives CDR1 WNHNN, CDR2 SYGVQD (reference sequence). This CDR3 region has 15 residues. Losses at the gene ends were 6 bases for V and 2 bases for J; bases not matched to a gene: 6. The CDR3 sequence is CASSEGQGYTDTQYF. The CDR3 DNA sequence: TGCGCCAGCAGCGAAGGACAGGGGTACACAGATACGCAGTATTTT.

On this clone itself: This sample includes further DNA sequences coding for the same CDR3. This chain connects TRBV6-5 to TRBJ1-1; D is perhaps TRBD1 (6 bases). This CDR3 has 15 amino acids. Trimming stripped 5 bases from V and 2 bases from J, with 15 bases between. CDR1 MNHEY and CDR2 SVGAGI come from the germline V gene. The CDR3 sequence is CASSPRSGGNTEAFF. The CDR3, as DNA: TGTGCCAGCAGTCCCCGTTCCGGGGGCAACACTGAAGCTTTCTTT.

V gene TRBV6-1 combines with J gene TRBJ1-1, with 7 bases aligning to TRBD1. V lost 11 bases to trimming and J lost 5 bases; unmatched junction nucleotides: 8. Germline values: CDR1 MNHNS, CDR2 SASEGT. The CDR3 is made up of 12 amino acids. DNA of the CDR3: TGTGCCGCCGGGGACAGAGGAACTGAAGCTTTCTTT. Its protein is CAAGDRGTEAFF.

The chain couples TRBV2 to TRBJ1-6; D is ambiguous. V shed 3 bases and J shed 7 bases, with 7 bases lying between them. CDR3 length equals 13 residues. Germline values: CDR1 SNHLY, CDR2 FYNNEI. In nucleotides, the CDR3 is TGTGCCAGCAGTGACGGTCTCAATTCACCCCTCCACTTT. As protein: CASSDGLNSPLHF.

The chain carries TRBV4-1 and TRBJ2-2; no clear D. V lost 8 bases to trimming and J lost 8 bases, with 12 bases between them. Germline CDR1 MGHRA, CDR2 YSYEKL. This CDR3 has 12 residues. CDR3 amino acids: CASGGVRGELFF. The DNA for the CDR3 is TGCGCCAGCGGTGGGGTGCGGGGGGAGCTGTTTTTT.

The chain joins TRBV7-6 to TRBJ2-1; D remains ambiguous. The CDR3 covers 18 residues. The germline CDR1 and CDR2 sequences are SGHVS and FNYEAQ. Trimming stripped 5 bases from V and 4 bases from J, with 24 bases between. This CDR3 is CASSEQTSSPLIYNEQFF. The CDR3 DNA follows: TGTGCCAGCAGCGAGCAGACCTCCTCCCCACTAATATACAATGAGCAGTTCTTC. Looking up the rest from reference TRBV7-6 and TRBJ2-1 gives the full variable domain: GAGVSQSPRYKVTKRGQDVALRCDPISGHVSLYWYRQALGQGPEFLTYFNYEAQQDKSGLPNDRFSAERPEGSISTLTIQRTEQRDSAMYRCASSEQTSSPLIYNEQFFGPGTRLTVL.

Comment on this clone: This specimen includes other DNA sequences encoding the same CDR3. This sequence joins TRBV9 and TRBJ2-2; possibly TRBD2 for D (6 bases). The CDR3 extends over 13 amino acids. Per germline, CDR1 SGDLS and CDR2 YYNGEE. Trimming removed 2 bases from V and 5 bases from J, with 7 bases in between. CDR3 loop: CASSVGGTGELFF. CDR3 coding DNA: TGTGCCAGCAGCGTTGGGGGGACCGGGGAGCTGTTTTTT. The complete variable domain, with remaining parts taken from reference TRBV9 and TRBJ2-2, reads DSGVTQTPKHLITATGQRVTLRCSPRSGDLSVYWYQQSLDQGLQFLIQYYNGEERAKGNILERFSAQQFPDLHSELNLSSLELGDSALYFCASSVGGTGELFFGEGSRLTVL.